This TCR beta chain was captured by sequencing in a study of cytomegalovirus exposure and HLA in healthy donors. The wider study: In an earlier analysis, around 120 million unique TCR beta sequences were found from some 170 million T cells.

The PCR made use of 60 Vbeta and 13 Jbeta primers. Here immunoSEQ multiplex PCR was the method, and the copy in TCRdb shows in-frame clones only, minus some. The table has 150,000 to 200,000 clones, around three quarters seen once. CDR1 and CDR2 from the germline V gene are MNHEY and SMNVEV (reference sequence). J was trimmed by 8 bases and V by 4 bases; bases with no gene match: 14. The CDR3 has 16 residues. Participants comprised healthy donors of bone marrow. Sequenced sample: PBMCs. The gene calls are TRBV27 and TRBJ2-1; TRBD2 matches 7 bases. This clonotype was obtained from a woman aged 30 to 39 in good health and CMV-seropositive. CDR3 residues: CASSSLADPMAYEQFF. The CDR3 DNA reads TGTGCCAGCAGTTCCCTAGCGGACCCCATGGCCTATGAGCAGTTCTTC.